This T cell receptor beta chain originates from a study of T cell responses to AZD1222 COVID-19 vaccine. Overall study findings and caveats: Reports indicate that nearly half of spike-specific TCRs are directed at unmutated variant regions. CD4 TCRs covered the whole spike, strongest at regions 160-218 and 743-854. No day 14 peak samples; only post-peak repertoires were characterized. Of the AZD1222 recipients, only five to seven were seropositive at baseline.

The method was immunoSEQ multiplex PCR; TCRdb's version includes in-frame clones alone and lacks a portion of them. The sample lists approximately 130,000 clones, 80% to 95% occurring once. This clone has a single count. The target antigen is unknown. The germline V gene encodes CDR1 SGHRS and CDR2 YFSETQ. V was cut by 1 base and J by 1 base, with 11 bases left in between. CDR3 size: 15 residues. The clonotype was recovered from an adult in good health. This chain links TRBV5-1 with TRBJ2-5, with a weak D call TRBD2 (5 bases). The specimen comprised peripheral blood, sampled on day 0 of AZD1222 vaccination. The CDR3 loop reads CASSLSGLAQETQYF. DNA of the CDR3: TGCGCCAGCAGCTTGTCTGGCCTAGCCCAAGAGACCCAGTACTTC.